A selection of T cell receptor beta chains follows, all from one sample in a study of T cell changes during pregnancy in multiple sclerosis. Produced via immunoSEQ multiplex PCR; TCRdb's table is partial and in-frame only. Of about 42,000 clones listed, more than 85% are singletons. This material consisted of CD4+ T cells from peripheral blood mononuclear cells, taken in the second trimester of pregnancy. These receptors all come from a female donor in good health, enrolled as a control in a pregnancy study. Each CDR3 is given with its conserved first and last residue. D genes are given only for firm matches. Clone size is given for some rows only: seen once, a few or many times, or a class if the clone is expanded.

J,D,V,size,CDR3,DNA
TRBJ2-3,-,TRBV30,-,CAHRSSTDTQYF,TGTGCCCACAGATCTAGCACAGATACGCAGTATTTT
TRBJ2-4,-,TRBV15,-,CATSRALDSSKNIQYF,TGTGCCACCAGCAGAGCCCTGGACAGTTCCAAAAACATTCAGTACTTC
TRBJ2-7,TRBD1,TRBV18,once,CASSPSKGAVYEQYF,TGTGCCAGCTCACCATCTAAGGGGGCAGTATACGAGCAGTACTTC
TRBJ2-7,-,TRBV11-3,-,CASSRDKGREQYF,TGTGCCAGCAGCCGGGACAAGGGACGAGAGCAGTACTTC
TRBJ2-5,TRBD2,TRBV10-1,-,CASSPTSGNAETQYF,TGCGCCAGCAGCCCGACTAGCGGGAACGCGGAGACCCAGTACTTC
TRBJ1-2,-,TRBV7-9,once,CASSLTSAQYRGYTF,TGTGCCAGCAGCTTAACCTCCGCACAATACAGGGGCTACACCTTC
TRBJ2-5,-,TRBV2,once,CASSIDGGETQYF,TGTGCCAGCAGTATCGACGGGGGAGAGACCCAGTACTTC
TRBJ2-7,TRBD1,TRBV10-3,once,CAISGTGSEQYF,TGTGCCATCAGTGGGACAGGGAGCGAGCAGTACTTC
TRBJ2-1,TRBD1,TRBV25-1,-,CASSELDRVGNEQFF,TGTGCCAGCAGTGAACTGGACAGGGTAGGCAATGAGCAGTTCTTC
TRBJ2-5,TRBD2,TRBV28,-,CASSSTSGRAGRQETQYF,TGTGCCAGCAGTTCGACTAGCGGGAGGGCGGGGCGCCAAGAGACCCAGTACTTC
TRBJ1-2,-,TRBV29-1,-,CSVGGGAGYGYTF,TGCAGCGTTGGCGGGGGGGCCGGCTATGGCTACACCTTC
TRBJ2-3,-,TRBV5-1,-,CASSLRGAKDDTQYF,TGCGCCAGCAGCTTGCGGGGGGCCAAGGATGATACGCAGTATTTT
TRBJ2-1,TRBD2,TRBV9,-,CASSVGREAGEQFF,TGTGCCAGCAGCGTTGGGCGGGAGGCCGGTGAGCAGTTCTTC
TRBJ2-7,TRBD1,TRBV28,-,CASRDRGAYEQYF,TGTGCCAGCAGGGACAGGGGGGCCTACGAGCAGTACTTC
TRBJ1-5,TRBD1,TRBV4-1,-,CASSQAPTGSNSNQPQHF,TGCGCCAGCAGCCAAGCTCCGACAGGGTCGAATAGCAATCAGCCCCAGCATTTT
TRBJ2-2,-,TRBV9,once,CASSLDQGRTGELFF,TGTGCCAGCAGCCTCGACCAGGGAAGGACCGGGGAGCTGTTTTTT
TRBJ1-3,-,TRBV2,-,CASRPTTGYSGNTIYF,TGTGCCAGCAGGCCTACCACAGGGTACTCTGGAAACACCATATATTTT
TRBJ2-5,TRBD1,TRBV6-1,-,CASERRGSRETQYF,TGTGCCAGCGAGCGCAGGGGGAGTCGAGAGACCCAGTACTTC
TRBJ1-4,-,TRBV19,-,CASSGQSLREKLFF,TGTGCCAGTAGCGGACAGTCCCTCCGGGAAAAACTGTTTTTT
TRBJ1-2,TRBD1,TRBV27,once,CASRETGTGTFYGYTF,TGTGCCAGCAGAGAAACCGGGACAGGGACCTTCTATGGCTACACCTTC
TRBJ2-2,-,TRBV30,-,CAWKGGGPAGELFF,TGTGCCTGGAAAGGGGGAGGGCCGGCCGGGGAGCTGTTTTTT
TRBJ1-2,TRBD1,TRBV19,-,CASSTIGTGRYTYGYTF,TGTGCCAGTAGTACCATAGGGACAGGTAGATATACGTATGGCTACACCTTC
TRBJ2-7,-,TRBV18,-,CASSPTQQAGEQYF,TGTGCCAGCTCTCCCACCCAACAAGCAGGAGAGCAGTACTTC
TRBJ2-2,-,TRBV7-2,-,CASSLEVRAGELFF,TGTGCCAGCAGCTTAGAGGTCCGGGCCGGGGAGCTGTTTTTT
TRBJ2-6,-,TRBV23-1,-,CASNSTGSPGANVLTF,TGCGCCAGCAACTCGACAGGCTCACCTGGGGCCAACGTCCTGACTTTC
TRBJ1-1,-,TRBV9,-,CASSPQVHTEAFF,TGTGCCAGCAGCCCGCAGGTCCACACTGAAGCTTTCTTT
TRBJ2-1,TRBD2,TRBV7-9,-,CASSHSGESSYNEQFF,TGTGCCAGCAGCCATAGCGGGGAAAGCTCCTACAATGAGCAGTTCTTC
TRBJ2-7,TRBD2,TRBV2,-,CASRPTSGSYEQYF,TGTGCCAGCAGACCGACTAGCGGGAGCTACGAGCAGTACTTC
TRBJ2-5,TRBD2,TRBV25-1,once,CASSLAGKETQYF,TGTGCCAGCAGTTTAGCGGGGAAAGAGACCCAGTACTTC
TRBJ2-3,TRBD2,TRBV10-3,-,CATTGPGLDSTDTQYF,TGTGCCACGACCGGCCCGGGACTAGACAGCACAGATACGCAGTATTTT
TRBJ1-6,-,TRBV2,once,CASLVAASGGNSPLHF,TGTGCCAGCCTGGTGGCCGCGTCGGGAGGAAATTCACCCCTCCACTTT
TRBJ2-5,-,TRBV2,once,CASSYPALGRVTQYF,TGTGCCAGCAGCTACCCGGCGCTAGGCCGGGTGACCCAGTACTTC
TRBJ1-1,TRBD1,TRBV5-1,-,CASSRDRGGTEAFF,TGCGCCAGCAGCAGGGACAGGGGAGGGACTGAAGCTTTCTTT
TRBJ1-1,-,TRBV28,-,CASTPIGQGLAPEAFF,TGTGCCAGCACACCTATCGGTCAGGGTTTGGCCCCTGAAGCTTTCTTT
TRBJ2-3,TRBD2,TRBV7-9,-,CASSRLAGGAAEDTQYF,TGTGCCAGCAGCCGACTAGCGGGAGGTGCCGCCGAAGATACGCAGTATTTT
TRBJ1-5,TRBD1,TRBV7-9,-,CASSLGTGGGQPQHF,TGTGCCAGCAGCTTAGGGACAGGGGGTGGTCAGCCCCAGCATTTT
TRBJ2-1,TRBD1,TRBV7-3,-,CASSLSRGQGITHNEQFF,TGTGCCAGCAGCTTATCACGGGGACAGGGAATAACTCACAATGAGCAGTTCTTC
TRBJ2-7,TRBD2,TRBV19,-,CASSITPLGGVRYEQYF,TGTGCCAGTAGTATAACCCCTCTGGGGGGGGTACGGTACGAGCAGTACTTC
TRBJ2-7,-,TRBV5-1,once,CASSTGSSYEQYF,TGCGCCAGCAGCACCGGGTCAAGCTACGAGCAGTACTTC
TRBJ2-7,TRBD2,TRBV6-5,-,CASSYGGVSSYEQYF,TGTGCCAGCAGTTACGGGGGGGTGTCGTCCTACGAGCAGTACTTC